The present TCR beta chain was sequenced within a study of tumor and adjacent non-tumor tissue in lung cancer. Whole-study context: There were some 11 adenocarcinoma, a couple of squamous cell carcinoma and 1 small cell lung cancer cases. Study outcomes and limitations: In normal lung, the top 100 clones were significantly more dominant than in tumor. Tumor TCR diversity, when higher, was linked to shorter survival.

The V end lost 5 bases, the J end lost 7 bases, and 20 bases lay between the germline ends. There are 14 residues in the CDR3. Germline-derived CDR1 and CDR2 are SQVTM and ANQGSEA. A modified ARM-PCR protocol with three rounds of nested PCR amplified TCRbeta. A single record per CDR3 protein comes from TCRdb applying MiXCR to the multiplex PCR reads. The data show over 80,000 distinct CDR3 sequences, roughly 78% seen once. The template was RNA from unsorted bulk tissue. Distant lung tissue was collected more than 3 cm away from the tumor edge. As concerns this clonotype: Its specificity is not known. The final CDR3 position lacks the conserved phenylalanine or tryptophan, pointing to a likely read error.

This receptor was obtained from a man aged 55 to 69 with small cell lung cancer. Sequenced input: distant non-tumor lung tissue. This sequence joins TRBV29-1 and TRBJ2-5; weak D call: TRBD2 (6 bases). CDR3 sequence: CSVWGPGKGGTQYL. The CDR3 coding sequence is TGCAGCGTTTGGGGACCCGGAAAGGGAGGGACCCAGTACCTC.